These 13 T cell receptor beta chains came from one sample sequenced in a study of cytomegalovirus exposure and HLA in healthy donors listed by TCRdb under 2017. Library construction relied on the immunoSEQ multiplex PCR assay. As stored in TCRdb, this immuneACCESS dataset retains in-frame rearrangements with V and J assigned. A fraction of the clones does not appear; measured against another copy, unresolved V genes explain less than half of the discrepancy, and the remainder lacks a known reason. For this sample the table gives under 200,000 clones, of which 75% to 90% were detected only once. Of the sample, about 2.2% is held by the ten largest clones. Sequencing was done on a sample of PBMCs. The receptors were sampled from a woman aged 18-29 years in good health and CMV-seronegative.

The chain couples TRBV6-6 to TRBJ1-1, with 11 nucleotides matching TRBD1. The length of the CDR3 is 15 residues. CDR1 MNHNY and CDR2 SVGAGI come from the germline V gene (reference sequence). V was pared by 5 bases and J by 7 bases, with 9 bases of the junction left unmatched. This CDR3 reads CASSRLGQGAGEAFF. The CDR3 DNA sequence: TGTGCCAGCAGTCGTCTCGGACAGGGGGCCGGTGAAGCTTTCTTT.

The rearrangement links TRBV6-5 to TRBJ2-6; maybe TRBD1 (5 bases). Germline CDR1 and CDR2: MNHEY and SVGAGI. The CDR3 loop spans 15 amino acids. The V end lost 6 bases, the J end lost 1 base, and 10 bases lay between the germline ends. The CDR3 reads CASSPGLSGANVLTF. DNA for the CDR3: TGTGCCAGCAGCCCAGGGTTATCTGGGGCCAACGTCCTGACTTTC.

The CDR3 DNA sequence: TGTGCCAGCAGTGACCTACAGGCATCGAACACTGAAGCTTTCTTT. Its protein is CASSDLQASNTEAFF. This chain joins TRBV6-1 and TRBJ1-1, with a possible D match to TRBD1 (5 bases). CDR1 MNHNS and CDR2 SASEGT come from the germline V gene. This CDR3 is 15 amino acids long. The V gene lost 3 bases and the J gene lost 1 base, with 12 bases spanning the gap.

The chain employs TRBV27 and TRBJ2-3; TRBD2 matches 9 bases. Trimming cost V 8 bases and J 8 bases; bases outside gene matches: 11. Per germline, CDR1 MNHEY and CDR2 SMNVEV (reference sequence). There are 14 residues in the CDR3. The CDR3 sequence: CASRGGRDTGTQYF. The CDR3 DNA reads TGTGCCAGCCGTGGCGGGAGGGACACGGGTACGCAGTATTTT.

The genes are TRBV19 and TRBJ2-7, with D possibly TRBD2 on 6 matching bases. The CDR3 sequence is 14 residues long. The germline CDR1 and CDR2 sequences are LNHDA and SQIVND (reference sequence). V was shortened by 1 base and J by 1 base, with 8 bases between the two germline ends. This CDR3 is CASSIVEGSYEQYF. As DNA, the CDR3 is TGTGCCAGTAGTATAGTGGAGGGGTCCTACGAGCAGTACTTC.

The chain uses TRBV7-6 and TRBJ2-1; 10 positions match TRBD2. The CDR3 totals 16 residues. The ends lost 3 bases at V and 5 bases at J; junction bases unmatched: 7. CDR1 is SGHVS and CDR2 is FNYEAQ in the germline V gene. The CDR3 nucleotides are TGTGCCAGCAGCTTTCTAAGCGGGAGGGGGGACAATGAGCAGTTCTTC. This translates into CASSFLSGRGDNEQFF.

The V call is TRBV5-1, the J call TRBJ1-1, with a possible D match to TRBD1 (5 bases). V dropped 4 bases and J dropped 0 bases, with 7 bases sitting between them. Germline V gives CDR1 SGHRS, CDR2 YFSETQ. The CDR3 contains 13 residues. CDR3 sequence reads: CASSLTVNTEAFF. Written as DNA, the CDR3 is TGCGCCAGCAGCCTGACAGTGAACACTGAAGCTTTCTTT.

This chain uses TRBV5-6 with TRBJ2-1, with 14 bases fitting TRBD2. Germline values: CDR1 SGHDT, CDR2 YYEEEE. Trimming took 3 bases from V and 6 from J; bases not matched to a gene: 8. The CDR3 loop spans 17 amino acids. CDR3 sequence reads: CASSWGTSGRSFNEQFF. CDR3 nucleotide sequence: TGTGCCAGCAGCTGGGGGACTAGCGGGAGAAGCTTCAATGAGCAGTTCTTC.

This clone has a handful of counts. The chain joins TRBV5-4 to TRBJ1-2; 7 positions agree with TRBD1. The trim removed 0 bases at V and 6 bases at J, leaving 5 bases unmatched. The CDR3 extends over 14 amino acids. CDR1 is SGHNT and CDR2 is YYREEE in the germline V gene (reference sequence). The DNA for the CDR3 is TGTGCCAGCAGCTTGGAGCAGGGGGTGAATGGCTACACCTTC. Encoded protein: CASSLEQGVNGYTF.

The V call is TRBV4-1, the J call TRBJ2-7, with 8 bases that match TRBD1. Germline loops: CDR1 MGHRA, CDR2 YSYEKL. V was pared by 1 base and J by 3 bases, with 5 bases of the junction left unmatched. The CDR3 sequence is 15 residues long. The CDR3: CASSQVKDRDYEQYF. The DNA for the CDR3 is TGCGCCAGCAGCCAAGTGAAGGACAGGGACTACGAGCAGTACTTC.

The chain is built from TRBV11-2 and TRBJ1-5; D is uncertain. This CDR3 contains 12 residues. Germline V lookup: CDR1 SGHAT, CDR2 FQNNGV. Deletions cut 2 bases from V and 4 bases from J, with 3 bases between. CDR3 sequence (DNA): TGTGCCAGCAGCTTACAAAATCAGCCCCAGCATTTT. It encodes CASSLQNQPQHF.

V and J are TRBV11-3 and TRBJ2-1; 7 bases fit TRBD1. From germline, CDR1 is SGHNT and CDR2 YENEEA. The CDR3 consists of 15 residues. Unmatched junction bases numbered 9, after V lost 5 bases and J lost 5 bases. CDR3 sequence: CASSLSGQLDNEQFF. The DNA of the CDR3 is TGTGCCAGCAGCCTTTCGGGACAGTTAGACAATGAGCAGTTCTTC. Variable domain in full (rest from reference TRBV11-3 and TRBJ2-1): EAGVVQSPRYKIIEKKQPVAFWCNPISGHNTLYWYLQNLGQGPELLIRYENEEAVDDSQLPKDRFSAERLKGVDSTLKIQPAELGDSAVYLCASSLSGQLDNEQFFGPGTRLTVL.

V gene TRBV9 combines with J gene TRBJ2-3; TRBD2 agrees at 8 bases. This CDR3 spans 15 amino acids. CDR1 SGDLS and CDR2 YYNGEE come from the germline V gene. V was clipped by 3 bases and J by 2 bases; unmatched bases: 5. CDR3 DNA sequence: TGTGCCAGCAGCGCCAGCGGGGGAGACACAGATACGCAGTATTTT. Protein: CASSASGGDTDTQYF.